Following are 4 T cell receptor beta chains from one sample sequenced in a study of blood T cell repertoires in COVID-19. Clones were read by immunoSEQ multiplex PCR, and TCRdb kept only the in-frame ones, dropping some. The sample gives 190,000 or so clones, more than 60% of which show up once; about 14% is in the top ten. The sample taken for sequencing was peripheral blood. The source of these receptors is a man aged 50 to 59 who had recovered from COVID-19.

The V call is TRBV5-1, the J call TRBJ2-7; 7 bases are shared with TRBD1. The CDR3 has 14 residues. J lost 1 base, V lost 4 bases, and 5 bases had no gene match. Per germline, CDR1 SGHRS and CDR2 YFSETQ. The CDR3 DNA sequence: TGCGCCAGCAGCGTCCCGGGACAGTCCTACGAGCAGTACTTC. This codes for CASSVPGQSYEQYF. Filled out from reference TRBV5-1 and TRBJ2-7, the complete variable domain reads KAGVTQTPRYLIKTRGQQVTLSCSPISGHRSVSWYQQTPGQGLQFLFEYFSETQRNKGNFPGRFSGRQFSNSRSEMNVSTLELGDSALYLCASSVPGQSYEQYFGPGTRLTVT.

This chain joins TRBV3-1 (or the pseudogene TRBV3-2) and TRBJ2-7; D might be TRBD2 (6 bases). The CDR3 has 16 amino acids. Germline CDR1 LGHDT, CDR2 YNNKEL (reference sequence). The V end lost 2 bases, the J end lost 7 bases, and 21 bases lay between the germline ends. The DNA for the CDR3 is TGTGCCAGCAGCCAATACTCTGCTCGAGGACGGGGGGAGCAGTACTTC. It yields the protein CASSQYSARGRGEQYF.

CDR3 amino acids: CASSRLAGRVTDTQYF. As DNA, the CDR3 is TGTGCCAGCAGCCGACTAGCGGGAAGGGTGACAGATACGCAGTATTTT. The chain recombines TRBV7-3 with TRBJ2-3; TRBD2 aligns across 11 bases. The germline V gene encodes CDR1 SGHTA and CDR2 FQGTGA. Trimming at V came to 5 bases and at J to 3 bases, leaving 7 bases not matched to a gene. This CDR3 has 16 residues.

The V call is TRBV11-3, the J call TRBJ2-2; TRBD2 matches at 11 bases. Looked up from germline, CDR1 is SGHNT and CDR2 is YENEEA. Germline trimming cut 3 bases from V and 5 bases from J; bases unmatched to any gene: 5. CDR3 size: 16 residues. CDR3 nucleotides: TGTGCCAGCAGCTTCTTTAGCGGGAGGGGTACCGGGGAGCTGTTTTTT. It is translated as CASSFFSGRGTGELFF. Full variable domain (outside the CDR3, taken from reference TRBV11-3 and TRBJ2-2): EAGVVQSPRYKIIEKKQPVAFWCNPISGHNTLYWYLQNLGQGPELLIRYENEEAVDDSQLPKDRFSAERLKGVDSTLKIQPAELGDSAVYLCASSFFSGRGTGELFFGEGSRLTVL.